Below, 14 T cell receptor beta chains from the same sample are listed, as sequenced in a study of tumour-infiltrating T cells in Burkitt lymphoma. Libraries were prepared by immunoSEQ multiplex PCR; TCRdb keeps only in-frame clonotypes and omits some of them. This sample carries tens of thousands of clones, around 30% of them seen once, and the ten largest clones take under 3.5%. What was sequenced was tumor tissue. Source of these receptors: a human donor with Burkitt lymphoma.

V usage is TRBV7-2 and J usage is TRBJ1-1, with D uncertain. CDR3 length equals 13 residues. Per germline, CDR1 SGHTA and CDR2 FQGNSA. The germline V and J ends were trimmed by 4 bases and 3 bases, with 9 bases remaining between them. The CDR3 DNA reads TGTGCCAGCAGCTCAAGGAGGGACACTGAAGCTTTCTTT. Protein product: CASSSRRDTEAFF. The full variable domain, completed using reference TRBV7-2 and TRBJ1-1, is GAGVSQSPSNKVTEKGKDVELRCDPISGHTALYWYRQSLGQGLEFLIYFQGNSAPDKSGLPSDRFSAERTGGSVSTLTIQRTQQEDSAVYLCASSSRRDTEAFFGQGTRLTVV.

The DNA of the CDR3 is TGTGCCAGCAGCTTAGGGGGCTATGGCTACACCTTC. It translates to CASSLGGYGYTF. The rearrangement joins TRBV7-8 to TRBJ1-2; D not resolved. From germline, CDR1 is SGHVS and CDR2 FQNEAQ. The CDR3 is 12 residues long. V gave up 1 base and J gave up 4 bases, with 4 bases separating them.

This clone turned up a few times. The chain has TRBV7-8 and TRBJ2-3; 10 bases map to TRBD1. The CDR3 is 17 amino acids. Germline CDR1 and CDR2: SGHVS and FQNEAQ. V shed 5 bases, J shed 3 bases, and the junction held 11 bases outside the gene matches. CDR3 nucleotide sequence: TGTGCCAGCAGCCCGCCCCTCCGGGACAGGGGAACAGATACGCAGTATTTT. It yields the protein CASSPPLRDRGTDTQYF.

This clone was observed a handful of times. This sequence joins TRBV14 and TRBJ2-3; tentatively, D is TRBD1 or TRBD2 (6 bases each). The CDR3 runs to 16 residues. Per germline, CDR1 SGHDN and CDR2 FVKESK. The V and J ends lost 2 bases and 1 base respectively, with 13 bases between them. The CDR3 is CASSQPRGVRTDTQYF. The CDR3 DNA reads TGTGCCAGCAGCCAACCGAGGGGGGTCCGCACAGATACGCAGTATTTT.

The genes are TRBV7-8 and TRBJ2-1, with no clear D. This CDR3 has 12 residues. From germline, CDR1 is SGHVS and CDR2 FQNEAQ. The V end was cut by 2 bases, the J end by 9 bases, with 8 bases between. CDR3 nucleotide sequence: TGTGCCAGCAGCTTATCGTTGGGTGAGCAGTTCTTC. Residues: CASSLSLGEQFF.

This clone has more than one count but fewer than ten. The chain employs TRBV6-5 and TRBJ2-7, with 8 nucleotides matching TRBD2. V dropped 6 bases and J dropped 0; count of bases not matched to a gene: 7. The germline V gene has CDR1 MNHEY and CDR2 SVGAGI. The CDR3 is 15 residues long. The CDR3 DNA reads TGTGCCAGCAGATCAGGCGGGGGGAACTCCTACGAGCAGTACTTC. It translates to CASRSGGGNSYEQYF.

The CDR3 DNA is TGTGCCAGCAGTGAAGACAGTTATAATTCACCCCTCCACTTT. This encodes CASSEDSYNSPLHF. This rearrangement joins TRBV2 to TRBJ1-6; D is unclear. Trimming cost V 1 base and J 4 bases, with 5 bases left between them. The CDR3 has 14 amino acids. Germline loops: CDR1 SNHLY, CDR2 FYNNEI.

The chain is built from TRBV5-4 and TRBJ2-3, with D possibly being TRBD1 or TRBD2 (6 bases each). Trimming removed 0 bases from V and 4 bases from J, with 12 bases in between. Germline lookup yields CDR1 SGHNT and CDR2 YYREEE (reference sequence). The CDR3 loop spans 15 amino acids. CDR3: CASSLAFGGADTQYF. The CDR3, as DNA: TGTGCCAGCAGCTTGGCCTTCGGGGGCGCAGATACGCAGTATTTT.

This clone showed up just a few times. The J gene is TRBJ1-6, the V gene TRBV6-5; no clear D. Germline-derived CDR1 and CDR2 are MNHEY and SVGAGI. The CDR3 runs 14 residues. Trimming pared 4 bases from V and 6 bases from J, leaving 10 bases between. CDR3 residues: CASSSKGGNSPLHF. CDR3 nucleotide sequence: TGTGCCAGCAGTTCTAAGGGAGGTAATTCACCCCTCCACTTT.

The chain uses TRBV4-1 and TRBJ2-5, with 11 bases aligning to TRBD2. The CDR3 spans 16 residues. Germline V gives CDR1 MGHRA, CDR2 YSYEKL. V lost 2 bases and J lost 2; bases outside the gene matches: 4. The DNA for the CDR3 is TGCGCCAGCAGCCAACGCATAGCGGGGGGGCAAGAGACCCAGTACTTC. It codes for CASSQRIAGGQETQYF.

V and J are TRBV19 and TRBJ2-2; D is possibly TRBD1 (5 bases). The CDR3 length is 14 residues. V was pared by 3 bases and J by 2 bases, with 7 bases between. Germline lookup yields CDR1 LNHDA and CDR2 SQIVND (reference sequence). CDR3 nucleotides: TGTGCCAGTAGTATCAGGGCCAACACCGGGGAGCTGTTTTTT. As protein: CASSIRANTGELFF.

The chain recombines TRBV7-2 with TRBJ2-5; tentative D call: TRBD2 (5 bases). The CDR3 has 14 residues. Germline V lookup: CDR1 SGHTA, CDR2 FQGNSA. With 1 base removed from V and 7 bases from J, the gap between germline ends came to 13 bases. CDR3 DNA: TGTGCCAGCAGCTTAGTGGTACCCCGGGGGACCCAGTACTTC. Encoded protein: CASSLVVPRGTQYF.

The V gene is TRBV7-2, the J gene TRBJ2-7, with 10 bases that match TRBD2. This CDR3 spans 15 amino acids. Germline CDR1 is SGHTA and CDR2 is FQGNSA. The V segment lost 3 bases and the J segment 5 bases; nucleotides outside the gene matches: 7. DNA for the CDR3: TGTGCCAGCAGCTTGCTAGCGGGGGATGGTCACGAGCAGTACTTC. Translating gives CASSLLAGDGHEQYF.

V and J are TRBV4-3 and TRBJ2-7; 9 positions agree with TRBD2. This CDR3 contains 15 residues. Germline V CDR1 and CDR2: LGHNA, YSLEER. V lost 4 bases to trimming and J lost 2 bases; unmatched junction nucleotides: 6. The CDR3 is CASSPGLARPYEQYF. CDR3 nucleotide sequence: TGCGCCAGCAGCCCCGGACTAGCGAGACCCTACGAGCAGTACTTC.